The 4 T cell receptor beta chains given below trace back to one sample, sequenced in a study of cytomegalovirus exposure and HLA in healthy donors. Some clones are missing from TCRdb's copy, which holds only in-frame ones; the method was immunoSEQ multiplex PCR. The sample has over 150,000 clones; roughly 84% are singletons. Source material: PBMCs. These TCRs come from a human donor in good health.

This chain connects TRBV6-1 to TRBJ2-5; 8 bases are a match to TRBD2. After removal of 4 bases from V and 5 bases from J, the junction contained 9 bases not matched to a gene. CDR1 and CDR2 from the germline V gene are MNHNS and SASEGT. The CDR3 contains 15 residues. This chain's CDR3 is CASSGTAGVLETQYF. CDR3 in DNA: TGTGCCAGCAGTGGAACAGCGGGAGTTCTGGAGACCCAGTACTTC.

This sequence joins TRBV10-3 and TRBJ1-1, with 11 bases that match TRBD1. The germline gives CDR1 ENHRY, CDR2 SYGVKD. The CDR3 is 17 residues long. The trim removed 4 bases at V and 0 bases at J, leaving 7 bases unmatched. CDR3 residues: CAISGGTGGPMNTEAFF. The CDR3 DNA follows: TGTGCCATCAGTGGTGGGACAGGGGGTCCCATGAACACTGAAGCTTTCTTT.

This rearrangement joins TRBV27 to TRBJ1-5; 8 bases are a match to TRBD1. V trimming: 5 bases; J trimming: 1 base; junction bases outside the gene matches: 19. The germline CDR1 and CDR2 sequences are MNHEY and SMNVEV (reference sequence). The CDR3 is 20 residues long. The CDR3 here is CASSPMTGELAGGSNQPQHF. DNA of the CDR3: TGTGCCAGCAGTCCCATGACAGGGGAGTTGGCTGGGGGAAGCAATCAGCCCCAGCATTTT.

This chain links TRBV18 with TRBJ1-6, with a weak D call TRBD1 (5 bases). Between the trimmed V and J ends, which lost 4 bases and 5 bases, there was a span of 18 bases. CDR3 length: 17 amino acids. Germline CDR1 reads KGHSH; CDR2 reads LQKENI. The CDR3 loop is CASSLRPQDFNNSPLHF. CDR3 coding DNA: TGTGCCAGCTCACTACGCCCACAGGATTTTAATAATTCACCCCTCCACTTT. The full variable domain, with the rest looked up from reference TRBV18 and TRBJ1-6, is NAGVMQNPRHLVRRRGQEARLRCSPMKGHSHVYWYRQLPEEGLKFMVYLQKENIIDESGMPKERFSAEFPKEGPSILRIQQVVRGDSAAYFCASSLRPQDFNNSPLHFGNGTRLTVT.